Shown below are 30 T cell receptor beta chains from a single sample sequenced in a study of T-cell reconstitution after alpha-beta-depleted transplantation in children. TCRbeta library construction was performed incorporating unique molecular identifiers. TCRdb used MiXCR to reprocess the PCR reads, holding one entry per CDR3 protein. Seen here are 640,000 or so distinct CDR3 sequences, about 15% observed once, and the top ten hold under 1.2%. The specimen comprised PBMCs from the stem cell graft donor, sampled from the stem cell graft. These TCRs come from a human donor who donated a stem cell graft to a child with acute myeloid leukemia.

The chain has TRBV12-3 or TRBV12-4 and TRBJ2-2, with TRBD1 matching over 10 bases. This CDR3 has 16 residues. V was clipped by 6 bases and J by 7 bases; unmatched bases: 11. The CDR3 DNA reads TGTGCCAGCAGCCAAGACGGGACAGGGGACGGCGGGGAGCTGTTTTTT. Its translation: CASSQDGTGDGGELFF.

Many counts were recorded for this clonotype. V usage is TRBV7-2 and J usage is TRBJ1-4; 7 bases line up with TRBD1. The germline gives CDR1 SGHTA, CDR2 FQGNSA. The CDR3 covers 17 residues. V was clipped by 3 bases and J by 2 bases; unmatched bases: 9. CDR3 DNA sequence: TGTGCCAGCAGCTTTTACAGGGGACGAGGCACTAATGAAAAACTGTTTTTT. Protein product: CASSFYRGRGTNEKLFF.

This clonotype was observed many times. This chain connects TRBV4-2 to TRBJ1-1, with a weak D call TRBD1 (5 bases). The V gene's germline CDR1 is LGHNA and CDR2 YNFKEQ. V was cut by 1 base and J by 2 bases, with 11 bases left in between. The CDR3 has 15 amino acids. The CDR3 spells CASSQVGTGNTEAFF. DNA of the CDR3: TGTGCCAGCAGCCAAGTGGGGACGGGAAACACTGAAGCTTTCTTT.

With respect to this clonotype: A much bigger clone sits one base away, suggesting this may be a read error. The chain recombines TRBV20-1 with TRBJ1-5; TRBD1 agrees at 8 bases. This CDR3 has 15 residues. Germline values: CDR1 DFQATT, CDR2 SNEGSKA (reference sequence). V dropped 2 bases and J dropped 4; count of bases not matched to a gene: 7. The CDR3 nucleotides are TGCAGTGCTAGACCTTGGACAGGGCTTAATCAGCCCCAGCATTTT. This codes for CSARPWTGLNQPQHF.

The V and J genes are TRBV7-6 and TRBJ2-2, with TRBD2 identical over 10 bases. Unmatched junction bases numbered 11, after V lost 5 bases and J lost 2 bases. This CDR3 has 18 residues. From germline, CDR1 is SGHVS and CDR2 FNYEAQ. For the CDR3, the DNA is TGTGCCAGCAGCCGGTCGTCTAGCGGGGGACCTAACACCGGGGAGCTGTTTTTT. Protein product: CASSRSSSGGPNTGELFF.

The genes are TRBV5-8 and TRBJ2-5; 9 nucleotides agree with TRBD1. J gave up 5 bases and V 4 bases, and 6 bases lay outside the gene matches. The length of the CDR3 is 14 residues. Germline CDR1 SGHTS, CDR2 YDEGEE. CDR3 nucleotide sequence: TGTGCCAGCAGCCGAGGACAGGGGTTTGAGACCCAGTACTTC. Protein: CASSRGQGFETQYF.

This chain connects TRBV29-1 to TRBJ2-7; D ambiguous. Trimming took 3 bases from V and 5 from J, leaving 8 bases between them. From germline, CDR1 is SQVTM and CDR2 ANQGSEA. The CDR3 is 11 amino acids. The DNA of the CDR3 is TGCAGCGTTGAGAGTAACAACGAGCAGTACTTC. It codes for CSVESNNEQYF.

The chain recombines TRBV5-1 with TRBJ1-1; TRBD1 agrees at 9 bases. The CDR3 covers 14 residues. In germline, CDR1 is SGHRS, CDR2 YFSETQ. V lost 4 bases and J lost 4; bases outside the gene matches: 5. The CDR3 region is CASSRTGDSTEAFF. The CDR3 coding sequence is TGCGCCAGCAGCCGGACAGGGGATAGCACTGAAGCTTTCTTT. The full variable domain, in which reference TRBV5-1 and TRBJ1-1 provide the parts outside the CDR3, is KAGVTQTPRYLIKTRGQQVTLSCSPISGHRSVSWYQQTPGQGLQFLFEYFSETQRNKGNFPGRFSGRQFSNSRSEMNVSTLELGDSALYLCASSRTGDSTEAFFGQGTRLTVV.

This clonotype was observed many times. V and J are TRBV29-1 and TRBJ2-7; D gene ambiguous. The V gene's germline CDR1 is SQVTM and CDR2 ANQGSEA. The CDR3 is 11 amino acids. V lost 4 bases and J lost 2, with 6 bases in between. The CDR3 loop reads CSVGAAYEQYF. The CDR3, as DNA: TGCAGCGTTGGGGCAGCCTACGAGCAGTACTTC.

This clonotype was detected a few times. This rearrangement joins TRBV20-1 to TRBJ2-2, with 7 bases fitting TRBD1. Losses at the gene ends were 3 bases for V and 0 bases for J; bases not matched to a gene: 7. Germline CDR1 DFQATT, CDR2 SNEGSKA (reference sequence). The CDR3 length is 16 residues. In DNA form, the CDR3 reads TGCAGTGCTAGTGTCACCGGGACAGCGAACACCGGGGAGCTGTTTTTT. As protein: CSASVTGTANTGELFF.

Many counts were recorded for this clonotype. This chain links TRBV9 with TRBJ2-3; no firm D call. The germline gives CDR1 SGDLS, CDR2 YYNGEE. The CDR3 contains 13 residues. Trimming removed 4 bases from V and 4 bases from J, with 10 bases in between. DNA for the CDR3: TGTGCCAGCAGCCCAGTCCTACCAGATACGCAGTATTTT. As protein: CASSPVLPDTQYF.

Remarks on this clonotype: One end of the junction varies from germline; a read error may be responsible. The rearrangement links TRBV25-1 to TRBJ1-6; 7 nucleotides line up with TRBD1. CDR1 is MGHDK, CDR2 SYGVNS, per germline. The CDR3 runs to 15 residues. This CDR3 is CASIGLGTDNSPLLF. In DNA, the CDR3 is TGTGCCAGCATCGGACTCGGGACAGATAATTCACCCCTCCTCTTT.

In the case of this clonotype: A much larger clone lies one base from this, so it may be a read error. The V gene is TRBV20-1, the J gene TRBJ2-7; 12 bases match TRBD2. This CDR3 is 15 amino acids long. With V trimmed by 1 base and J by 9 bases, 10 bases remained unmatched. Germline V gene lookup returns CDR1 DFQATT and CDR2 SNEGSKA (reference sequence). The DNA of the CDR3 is TGCAGTGCTAGAGGTGCTAGCGGGGGGGCGGGCGGGCAGTACTTC. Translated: CSARGASGGAGGQYF.

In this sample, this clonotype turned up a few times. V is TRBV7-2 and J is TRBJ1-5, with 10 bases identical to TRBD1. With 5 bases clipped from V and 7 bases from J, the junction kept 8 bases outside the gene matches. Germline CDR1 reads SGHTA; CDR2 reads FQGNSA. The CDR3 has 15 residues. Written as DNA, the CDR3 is TGTGCCAGCAGCCCGAGACAGGGGGCACGCCAGCCCCAGCATTTT. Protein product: CASSPRQGARQPQHF.

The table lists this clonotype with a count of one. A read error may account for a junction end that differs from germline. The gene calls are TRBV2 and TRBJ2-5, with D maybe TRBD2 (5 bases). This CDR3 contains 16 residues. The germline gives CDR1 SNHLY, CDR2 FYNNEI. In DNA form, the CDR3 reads TGTGCCAGCAGTGGGCCAGGACTCTCGGACCAGGAGACCCAGTACTTC. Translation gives CASSGPGLSDQETQYF.

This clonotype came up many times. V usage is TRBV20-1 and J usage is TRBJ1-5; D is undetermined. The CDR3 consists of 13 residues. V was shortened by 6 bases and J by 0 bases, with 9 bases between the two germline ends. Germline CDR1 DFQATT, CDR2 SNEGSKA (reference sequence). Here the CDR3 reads CSALEYSNQPQHF. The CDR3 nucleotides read TGCAGTGCCCTTGAGTATAGCAATCAGCCCCAGCATTTT.

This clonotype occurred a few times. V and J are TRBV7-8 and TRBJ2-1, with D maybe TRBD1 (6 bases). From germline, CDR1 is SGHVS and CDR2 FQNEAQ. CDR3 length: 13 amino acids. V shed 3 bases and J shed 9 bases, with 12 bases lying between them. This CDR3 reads CASSFSRGFEQFF. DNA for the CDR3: TGTGCCAGCAGCTTTTCCAGGGGATTTGAGCAGTTCTTC. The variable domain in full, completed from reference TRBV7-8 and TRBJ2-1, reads GAGVSQSPRYKVAKRGQDVALRCDPISGHVSLFWYQQALGQGPEFLTYFQNEAQLDKSGLPSDRFFAERPEGSVSTLKIQRTQQEDSAVYLCASSFSRGFEQFFGPGTRLTVL.

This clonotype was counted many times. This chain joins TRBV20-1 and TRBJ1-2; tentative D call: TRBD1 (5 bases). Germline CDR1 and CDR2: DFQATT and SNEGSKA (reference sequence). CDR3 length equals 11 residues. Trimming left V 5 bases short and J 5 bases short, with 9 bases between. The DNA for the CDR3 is TGCAGTGCTCGGGACTATTATGGCTACACCTTC. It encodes CSARDYYGYTF.

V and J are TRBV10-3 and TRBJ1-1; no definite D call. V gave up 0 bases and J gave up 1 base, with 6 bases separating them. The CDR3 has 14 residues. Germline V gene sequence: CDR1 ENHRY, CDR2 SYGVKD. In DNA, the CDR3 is TGTGCCATCAGTGAGTCGACAAGGAACACTGAAGCTTTCTTT. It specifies CAISESTRNTEAFF.

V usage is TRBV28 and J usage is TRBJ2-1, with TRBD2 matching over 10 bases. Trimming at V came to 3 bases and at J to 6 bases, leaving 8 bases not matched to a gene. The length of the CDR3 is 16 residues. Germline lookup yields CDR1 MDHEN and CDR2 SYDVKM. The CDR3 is CASSFPLASGGNEQFF. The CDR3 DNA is TGTGCCAGCAGTTTCCCTTTGGCTAGCGGGGGCAATGAGCAGTTCTTC.

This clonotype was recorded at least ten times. The CDR3 nucleotides read TGTGCCAGCACCTCCGGGAGGTACACTGAAGCTTTCTTT. Its translation: CASTSGRYTEAFF. The chain carries TRBV27 and TRBJ1-1; no reliable D call. CDR1 and CDR2 from the germline V gene are MNHEY and SMNVEV (reference sequence). V was pared by 7 bases and J by 3 bases, with 12 bases between. The CDR3 extends over 13 amino acids.

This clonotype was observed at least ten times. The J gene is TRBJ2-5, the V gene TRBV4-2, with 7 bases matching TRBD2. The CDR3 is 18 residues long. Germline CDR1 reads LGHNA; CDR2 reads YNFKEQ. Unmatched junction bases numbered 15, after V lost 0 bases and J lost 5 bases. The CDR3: CASSQEPASGLVWETQYF. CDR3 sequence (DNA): TGTGCCAGCAGCCAAGAGCCAGCTAGCGGTTTGGTATGGGAGACCCAGTACTTC.

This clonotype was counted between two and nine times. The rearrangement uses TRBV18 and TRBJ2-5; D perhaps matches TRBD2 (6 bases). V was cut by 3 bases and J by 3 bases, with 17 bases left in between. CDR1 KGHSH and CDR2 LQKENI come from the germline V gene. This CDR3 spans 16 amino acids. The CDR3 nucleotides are TGTGCCAGCTCACCCCTGACTAGTGGAGCCGAAGAGACCCAGTACTTC. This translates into CASSPLTSGAEETQYF.

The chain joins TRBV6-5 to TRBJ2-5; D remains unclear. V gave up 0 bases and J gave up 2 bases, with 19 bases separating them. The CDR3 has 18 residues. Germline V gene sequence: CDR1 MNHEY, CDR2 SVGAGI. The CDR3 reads CASSYSGSRLGWQETQYF. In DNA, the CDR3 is TGTGCCAGCAGTTACTCAGGCAGTCGGCTGGGCTGGCAAGAGACCCAGTACTTC.

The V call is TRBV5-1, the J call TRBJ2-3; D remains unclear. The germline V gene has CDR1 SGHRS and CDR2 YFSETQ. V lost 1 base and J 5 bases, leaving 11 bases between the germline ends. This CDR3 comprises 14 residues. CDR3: CASSLSPPGDTQYF. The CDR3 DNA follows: TGCGCCAGCAGCTTGTCTCCCCCGGGAGATACGCAGTATTTT.

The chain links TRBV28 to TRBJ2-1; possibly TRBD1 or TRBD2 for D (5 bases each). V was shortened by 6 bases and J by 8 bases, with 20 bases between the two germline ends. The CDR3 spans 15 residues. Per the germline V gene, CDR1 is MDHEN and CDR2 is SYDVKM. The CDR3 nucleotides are TGTGCCAGCAGAACCAGCCCGGGGCGTGGCGATGAGCAGTTCTTC. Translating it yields CASRTSPGRGDEQFF.

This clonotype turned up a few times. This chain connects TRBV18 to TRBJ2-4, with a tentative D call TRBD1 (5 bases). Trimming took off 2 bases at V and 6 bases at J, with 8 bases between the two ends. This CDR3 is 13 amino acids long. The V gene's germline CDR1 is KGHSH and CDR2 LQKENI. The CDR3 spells CASSPGATNIQYF. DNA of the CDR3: TGTGCCAGCTCACCAGGGGCAACAAACATTCAGTACTTC.

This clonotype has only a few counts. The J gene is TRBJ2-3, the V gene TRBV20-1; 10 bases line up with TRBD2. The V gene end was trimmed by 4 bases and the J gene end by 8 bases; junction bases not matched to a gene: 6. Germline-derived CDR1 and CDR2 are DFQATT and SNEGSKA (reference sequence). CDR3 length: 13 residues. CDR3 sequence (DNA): TGCAGTGCTATAGCGGGGGGACGCGGTACGCAGTATTTT. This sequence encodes CSAIAGGRGTQYF.

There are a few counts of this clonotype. Here the CDR3 reads CASSRWTGRNQPQHF. The CDR3 nucleotides are TGTGCCAGCAGCCGATGGACAGGGAGAAATCAGCCCCAGCATTTT. The V and J genes are TRBV7-9 and TRBJ1-5, with TRBD1 identical over 8 bases. From germline, CDR1 is SEHNR and CDR2 FQNEAQ (reference sequence). CDR3 length: 15 amino acids. V lost 5 bases and J lost 4; bases outside the gene matches: 7. Looking up the rest from reference TRBV7-9 and TRBJ1-5 gives the full variable domain: DTGVSQNPRHKITKRGQNVTFRCDPISEHNRLYWYRQTLGQGPEFLTYFQNEAQLEKSRLLSDRFSAERPKGSFSTLEIQRTEQGDSAMYLCASSRWTGRNQPQHFGDGTRLSIL.

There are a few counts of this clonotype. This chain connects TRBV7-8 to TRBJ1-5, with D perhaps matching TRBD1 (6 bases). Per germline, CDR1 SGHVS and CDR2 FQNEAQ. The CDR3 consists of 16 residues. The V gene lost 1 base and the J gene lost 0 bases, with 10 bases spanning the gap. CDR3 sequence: CASSLEGGYSNQPQHF. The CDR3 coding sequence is TGTGCCAGCAGCTTAGAGGGGGGATATAGCAATCAGCCCCAGCATTTT.